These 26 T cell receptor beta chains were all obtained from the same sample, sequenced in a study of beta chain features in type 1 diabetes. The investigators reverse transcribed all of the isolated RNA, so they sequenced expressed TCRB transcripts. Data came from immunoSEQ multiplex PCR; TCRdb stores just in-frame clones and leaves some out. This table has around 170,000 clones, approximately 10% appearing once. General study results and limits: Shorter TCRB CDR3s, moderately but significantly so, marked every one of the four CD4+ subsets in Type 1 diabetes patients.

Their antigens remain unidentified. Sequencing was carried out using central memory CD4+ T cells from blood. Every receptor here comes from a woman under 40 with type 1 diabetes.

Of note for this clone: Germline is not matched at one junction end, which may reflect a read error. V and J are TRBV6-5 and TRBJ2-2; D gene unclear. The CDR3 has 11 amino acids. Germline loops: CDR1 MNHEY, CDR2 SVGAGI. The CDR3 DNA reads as TGTGCCACCAGTTATCGGGGGGAGCTGTTTTTT. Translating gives CATSYRGELFF.

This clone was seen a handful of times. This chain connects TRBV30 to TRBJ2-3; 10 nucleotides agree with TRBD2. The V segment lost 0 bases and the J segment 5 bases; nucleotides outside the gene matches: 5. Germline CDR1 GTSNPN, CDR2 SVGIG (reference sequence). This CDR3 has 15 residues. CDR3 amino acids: CAWSVLAGAEDTQYF. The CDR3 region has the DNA TGTGCCTGGAGTGTTCTAGCGGGAGCTGAAGATACGCAGTATTTT.

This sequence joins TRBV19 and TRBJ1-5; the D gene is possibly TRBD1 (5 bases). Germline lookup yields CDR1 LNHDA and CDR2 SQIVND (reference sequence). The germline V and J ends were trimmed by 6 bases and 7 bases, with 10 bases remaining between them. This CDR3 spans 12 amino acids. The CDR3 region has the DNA TGTGCCAGTAGGTGGGGGGACCAGCCCCAGCATTTT. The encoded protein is CASRWGDQPQHF.

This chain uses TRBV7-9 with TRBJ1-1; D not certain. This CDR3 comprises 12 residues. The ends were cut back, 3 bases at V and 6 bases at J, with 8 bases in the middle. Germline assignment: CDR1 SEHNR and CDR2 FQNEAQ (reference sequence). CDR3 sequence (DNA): TGTGCCAGCAGCTTCTTAAAATCTGAAGCTTTCTTT. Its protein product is CASSFLKSEAFF.

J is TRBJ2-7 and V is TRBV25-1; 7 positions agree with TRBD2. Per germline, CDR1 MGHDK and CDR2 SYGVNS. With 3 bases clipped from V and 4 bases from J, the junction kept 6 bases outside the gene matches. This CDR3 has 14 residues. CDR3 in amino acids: CASSEPGTKYEQYF. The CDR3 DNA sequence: TGTGCCAGCAGTGAGCCCGGGACTAAGTACGAGCAGTACTTC.

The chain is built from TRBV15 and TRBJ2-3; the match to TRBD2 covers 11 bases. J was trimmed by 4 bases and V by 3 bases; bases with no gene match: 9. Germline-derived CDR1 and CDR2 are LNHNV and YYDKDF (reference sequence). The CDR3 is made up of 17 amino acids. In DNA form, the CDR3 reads TGTGCCACCAGCAGGGAAAAACTAGCGGGAGTTTCAGATACGCAGTATTTT. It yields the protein CATSREKLAGVSDTQYF. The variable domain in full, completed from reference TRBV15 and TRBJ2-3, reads DAMVIQNPRYQVTQFGKPVTLSCSQTLNHNVMYWYQQKSSQAPKLLFHYYDKDFNNEADTPDNFQSRRPNTSFCFLDIRSPGLGDTAMYLCATSREKLAGVSDTQYFGPGTRLTVL.

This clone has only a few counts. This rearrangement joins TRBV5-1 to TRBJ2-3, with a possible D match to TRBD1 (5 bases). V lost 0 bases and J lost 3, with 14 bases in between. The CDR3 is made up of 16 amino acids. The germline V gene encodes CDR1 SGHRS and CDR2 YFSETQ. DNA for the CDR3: TGCGCCAGCAGCTTGGAAGGGGATGCTGGAACAGATACGCAGTATTTT. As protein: CASSLEGDAGTDTQYF.

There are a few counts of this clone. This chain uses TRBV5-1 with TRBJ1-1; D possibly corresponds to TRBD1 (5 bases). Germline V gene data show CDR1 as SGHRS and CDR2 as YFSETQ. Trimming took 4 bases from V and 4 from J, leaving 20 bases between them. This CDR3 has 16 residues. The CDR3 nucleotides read TGCGCCAGCAGCCTCACCCTCGGGGGGGTGAGCACTGAAGCTTTCTTT. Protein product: CASSLTLGGVSTEAFF.

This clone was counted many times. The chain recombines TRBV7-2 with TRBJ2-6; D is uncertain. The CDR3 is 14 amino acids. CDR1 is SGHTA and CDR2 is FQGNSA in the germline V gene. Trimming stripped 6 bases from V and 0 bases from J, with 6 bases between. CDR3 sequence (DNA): TGTGCCAGCAGTCCCAACTCTGGGGCCAACGTCCTGACTTTC. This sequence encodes CASSPNSGANVLTF. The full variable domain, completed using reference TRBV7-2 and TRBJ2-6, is GAGVSQSPSNKVTEKGKDVELRCDPISGHTALYWYRQSLGQGLEFLIYFQGNSAPDKSGLPSDRFSAERTGGSVSTLTIQRTQQEDSAVYLCASSPNSGANVLTFGAGSRLTVL.

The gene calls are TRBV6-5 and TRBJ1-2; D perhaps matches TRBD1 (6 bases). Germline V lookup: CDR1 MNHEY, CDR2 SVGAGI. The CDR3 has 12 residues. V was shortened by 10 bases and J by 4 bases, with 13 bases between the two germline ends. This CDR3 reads CATDSGIYGYTF. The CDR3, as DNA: TGTGCCACGGACAGCGGTATCTATGGCTACACCTTC.

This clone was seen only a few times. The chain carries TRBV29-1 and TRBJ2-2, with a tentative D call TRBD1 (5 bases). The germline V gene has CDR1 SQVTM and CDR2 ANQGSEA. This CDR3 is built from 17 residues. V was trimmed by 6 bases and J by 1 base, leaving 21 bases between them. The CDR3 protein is CSVRWGRVNKNTGELFF. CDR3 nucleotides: TGCAGCGTCCGATGGGGCAGGGTCAATAAGAACACCGGGGAGCTGTTTTTT.

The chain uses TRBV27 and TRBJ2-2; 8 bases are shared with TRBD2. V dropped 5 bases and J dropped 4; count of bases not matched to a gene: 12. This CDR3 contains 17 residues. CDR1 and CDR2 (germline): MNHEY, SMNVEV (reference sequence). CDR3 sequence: CASSPPRGSGGTGELFF. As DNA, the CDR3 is TGTGCCAGCAGTCCACCACGCGGGAGCGGGGGCACCGGGGAGCTGTTTTTT.

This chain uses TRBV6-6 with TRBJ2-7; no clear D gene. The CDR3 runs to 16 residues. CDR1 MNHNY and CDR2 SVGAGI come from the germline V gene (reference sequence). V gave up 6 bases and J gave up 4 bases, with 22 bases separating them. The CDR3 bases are TGTGCCAGCAGCTCGTTGGCGAGCGCTCCCGGGTACGAGCAGTACTTC. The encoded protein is CASSSLASAPGYEQYF.

The CDR3 region has the DNA TGTGCCTGGAGTGCCACTGCAGGGGGAATGGATGGCTACACCTTC. Translation: CAWSATAGGMDGYTF. The V and J genes are TRBV30 and TRBJ1-2, with 7 bases matching TRBD1. This CDR3 has 15 amino acids. Germline-derived CDR1 and CDR2 are GTSNPN and SVGIG (reference sequence). The V segment lost 1 base and the J segment 6 bases; nucleotides outside the gene matches: 11.

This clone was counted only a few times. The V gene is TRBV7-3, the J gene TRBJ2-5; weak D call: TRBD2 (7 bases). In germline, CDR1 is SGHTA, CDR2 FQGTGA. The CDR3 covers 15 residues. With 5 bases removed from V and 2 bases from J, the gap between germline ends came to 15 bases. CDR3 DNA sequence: TGTGCCAGCAGCCGTCAAGGGGGGGAGCAAGAGACCCAGTACTTC. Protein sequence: CASSRQGGEQETQYF.

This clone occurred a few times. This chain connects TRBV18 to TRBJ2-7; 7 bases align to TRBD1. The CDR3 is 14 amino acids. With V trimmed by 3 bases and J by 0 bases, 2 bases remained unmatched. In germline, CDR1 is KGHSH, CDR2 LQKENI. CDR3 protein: CASSPGTASYEQYF. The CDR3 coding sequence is TGTGCCAGCTCACCCGGGACAGCCTCCTACGAGCAGTACTTC.

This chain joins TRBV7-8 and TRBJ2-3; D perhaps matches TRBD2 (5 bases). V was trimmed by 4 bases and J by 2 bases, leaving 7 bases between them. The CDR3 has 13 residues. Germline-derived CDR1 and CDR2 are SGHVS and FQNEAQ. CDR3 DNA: TGTGCCAGCAGCTGGACTCTCACAGATACGCAGTATTTT. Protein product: CASSWTLTDTQYF.

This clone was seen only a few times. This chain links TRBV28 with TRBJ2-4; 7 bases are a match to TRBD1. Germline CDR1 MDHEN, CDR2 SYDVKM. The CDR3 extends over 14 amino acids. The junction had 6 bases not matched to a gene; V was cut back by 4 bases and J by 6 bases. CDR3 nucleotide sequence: TGTGCCAGCAGTTCGGGACAGCTTCTAAACATTCAGTACTTC. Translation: CASSSGQLLNIQYF.

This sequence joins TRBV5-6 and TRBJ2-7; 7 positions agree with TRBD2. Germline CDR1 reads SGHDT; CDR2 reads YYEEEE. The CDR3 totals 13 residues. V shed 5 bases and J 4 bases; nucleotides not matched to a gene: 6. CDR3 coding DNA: TGTGCCAGCAGTAACGCGGGGGTTTACGAGCAGTACTTC. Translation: CASSNAGVYEQYF.

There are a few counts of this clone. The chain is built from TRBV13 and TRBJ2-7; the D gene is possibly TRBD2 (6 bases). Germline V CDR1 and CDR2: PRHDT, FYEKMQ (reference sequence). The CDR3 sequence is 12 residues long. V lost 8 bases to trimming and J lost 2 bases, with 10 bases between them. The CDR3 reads CASRGGTYEQYF. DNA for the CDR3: TGTGCCAGCCGGGGAGGTACCTACGAGCAGTACTTC. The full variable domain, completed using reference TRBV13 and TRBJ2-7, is AAGVIQSPRHLIKEKRETATLKCYPIPRHDTVYWYQQGPGQDPQFLISFYEKMQSDKGSIPDRFSAQQFSDYHSELNMSSLELGDSALYFCASRGGTYEQYFGPGTRLTVT.

The CDR3 nucleotides are TGTGCCAGCAGCTTGAAGGGAGGGAATGAGCAGTTCTTC. Protein product: CASSLKGGNEQFF. The chain uses TRBV5-4 and TRBJ2-1, with TRBD2 matching over 7 bases. CDR1 SGHNT and CDR2 YYREEE come from the germline V gene (reference sequence). The ends lost 1 base at V and 7 bases at J; junction bases unmatched: 2. The CDR3 spans 13 residues.

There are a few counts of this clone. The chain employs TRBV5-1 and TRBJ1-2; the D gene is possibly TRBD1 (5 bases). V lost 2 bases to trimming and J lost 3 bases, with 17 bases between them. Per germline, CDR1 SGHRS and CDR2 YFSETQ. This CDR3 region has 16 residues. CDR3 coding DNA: TGCGCCAGCAGCTTTTACGGGGGGAGGTCGGACTATGGCTACACCTTC. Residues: CASSFYGGRSDYGYTF.

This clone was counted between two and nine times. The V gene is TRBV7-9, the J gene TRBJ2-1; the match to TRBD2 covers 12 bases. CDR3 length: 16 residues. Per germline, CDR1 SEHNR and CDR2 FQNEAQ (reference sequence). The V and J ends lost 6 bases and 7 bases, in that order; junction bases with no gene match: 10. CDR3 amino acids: CASRLAGGPTVNEQFF. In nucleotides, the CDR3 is TGTGCCAGCAGGCTAGCGGGAGGGCCGACAGTGAATGAGCAGTTCTTC.

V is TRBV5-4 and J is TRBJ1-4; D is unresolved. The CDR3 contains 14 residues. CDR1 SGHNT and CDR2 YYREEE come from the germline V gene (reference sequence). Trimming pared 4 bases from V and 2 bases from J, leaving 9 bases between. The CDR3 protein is CASSGGGTNEKLFF. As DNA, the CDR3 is TGTGCCAGCAGCGGCGGAGGGACTAATGAAAAACTGTTTTTT.

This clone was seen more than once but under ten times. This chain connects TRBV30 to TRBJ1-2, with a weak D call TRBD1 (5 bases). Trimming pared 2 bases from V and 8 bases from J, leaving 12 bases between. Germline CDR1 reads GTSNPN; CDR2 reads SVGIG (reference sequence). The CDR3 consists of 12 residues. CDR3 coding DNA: TGTGCCTGGAGTACCGACAGTTCCGGCTACACCTTC. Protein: CAWSTDSSGYTF. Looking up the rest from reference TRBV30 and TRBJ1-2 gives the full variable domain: SQTIHQWPATLVQPVGSPLSLECTVEGTSNPNLYWYRQAAGRGLQLLFYSVGIGQISSEVPQNLSASRPQDRQFILSSKKLLLSDSGFYLCAWSTDSSGYTFGSGTRLTVV.

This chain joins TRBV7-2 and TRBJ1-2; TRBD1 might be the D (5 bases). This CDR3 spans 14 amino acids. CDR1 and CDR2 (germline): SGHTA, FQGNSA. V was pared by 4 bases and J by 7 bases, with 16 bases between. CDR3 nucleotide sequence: TGTGCCAGCAGCTACCTTCCCCCCAGGGCTGGCTACACCTTC. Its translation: CASSYLPPRAGYTF. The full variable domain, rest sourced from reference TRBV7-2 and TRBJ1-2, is GAGVSQSPSNKVTEKGKDVELRCDPISGHTALYWYRQSLGQGLEFLIYFQGNSAPDKSGLPSDRFSAERTGGSVSTLTIQRTQQEDSAVYLCASSYLPPRAGYTFGSGTRLTVV.